This T cell receptor (beta chain) comes out of a study of CD8 T cells in ankylosing spondylitis. The trim removed 3 bases at V and 4 bases at J, leaving 15 bases unmatched. The CDR3 runs 17 residues. CDR1 and CDR2 (germline): SQVTM, ANQGSEA. Remarks on this clonotype: Its antigen is as yet unknown. This may arise from a read error, as a much more abundant clone is one base away.

Study-level results: Among TCR beta sequences, a motif of under ten highly homologous variants appeared characteristic of ankylosing spondylitis blood. Reports say disease-linked clones showed up significantly more in matched ankylosing spondylitis synovial fluid.

TCRdb re-analysed the 5' RACE reads in MiXCR, keeping a single row per CDR3 protein. The table includes some 840,000 distinct CDR3 sequences, 12% detected once. The source material was blood, either unsorted or a sorted T cell fraction (not recorded which). The clonotype comes from a male donor with ankylosing spondylitis. This chain links TRBV29-1 with TRBJ2-1; 7 positions match TRBD2. CDR3 in amino acids: CSVDGVSGGQVYNEQFF. CDR3 DNA sequence: TGCAGCGTTGATGGAGTATCGGGAGGCCAAGTATACAATGAGCAGTTCTTC.